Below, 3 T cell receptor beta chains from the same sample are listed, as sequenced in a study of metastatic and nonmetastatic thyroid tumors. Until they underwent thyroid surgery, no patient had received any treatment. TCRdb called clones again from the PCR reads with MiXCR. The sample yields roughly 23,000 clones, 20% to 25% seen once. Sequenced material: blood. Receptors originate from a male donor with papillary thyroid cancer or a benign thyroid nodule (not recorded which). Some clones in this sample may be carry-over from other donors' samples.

The CDR3, as DNA: TGTGCCAGCAGCTGGGGGGACTTCCCCCCGACGGACTATGGCTACACCTTC. This gives the protein CASSWGDFPPTDYGYTF. The chain uses TRBV11-1 and TRBJ1-2; possible D gene TRBD1, 5 bases. The CDR3 sequence is 17 residues long. Germline lookup yields CDR1 SGHAT and CDR2 FQDESV (reference sequence). Trimming removed 4 bases from V and 3 bases from J, with 21 bases in between.

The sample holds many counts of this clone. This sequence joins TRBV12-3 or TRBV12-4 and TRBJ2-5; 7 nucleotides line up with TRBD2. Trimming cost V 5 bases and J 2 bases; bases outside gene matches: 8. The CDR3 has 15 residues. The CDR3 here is CASSEWTSSQETQYF. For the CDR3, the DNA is TGTGCCAGCAGTGAGTGGACTAGTTCTCAAGAGACCCAGTACTTC.

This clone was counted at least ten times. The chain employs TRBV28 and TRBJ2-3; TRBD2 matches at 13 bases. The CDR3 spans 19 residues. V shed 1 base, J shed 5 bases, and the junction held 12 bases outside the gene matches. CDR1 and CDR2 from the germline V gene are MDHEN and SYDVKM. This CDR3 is CASSLSYLGTSGNVDTQYF. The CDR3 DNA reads TGTGCCAGCAGTTTATCTTACCTGGGGACTAGCGGGAATGTAGATACGCAGTATTTT.